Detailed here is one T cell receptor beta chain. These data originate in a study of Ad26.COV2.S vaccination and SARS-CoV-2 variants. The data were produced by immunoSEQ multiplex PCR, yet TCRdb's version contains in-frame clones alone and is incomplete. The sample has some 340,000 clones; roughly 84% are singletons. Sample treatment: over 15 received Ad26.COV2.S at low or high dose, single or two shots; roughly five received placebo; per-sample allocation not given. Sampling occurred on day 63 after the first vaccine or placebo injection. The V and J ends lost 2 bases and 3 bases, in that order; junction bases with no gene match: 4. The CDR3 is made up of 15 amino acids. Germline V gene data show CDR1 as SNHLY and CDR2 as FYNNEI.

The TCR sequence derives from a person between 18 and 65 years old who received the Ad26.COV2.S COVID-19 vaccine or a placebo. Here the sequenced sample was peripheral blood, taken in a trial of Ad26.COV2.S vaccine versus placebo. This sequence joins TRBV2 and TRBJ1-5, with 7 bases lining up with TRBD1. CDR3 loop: CASSEMGQNNQPQHF. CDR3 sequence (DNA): TGTGCCAGCAGTGAAATGGGACAGAACAATCAGCCCCAGCATTTT.